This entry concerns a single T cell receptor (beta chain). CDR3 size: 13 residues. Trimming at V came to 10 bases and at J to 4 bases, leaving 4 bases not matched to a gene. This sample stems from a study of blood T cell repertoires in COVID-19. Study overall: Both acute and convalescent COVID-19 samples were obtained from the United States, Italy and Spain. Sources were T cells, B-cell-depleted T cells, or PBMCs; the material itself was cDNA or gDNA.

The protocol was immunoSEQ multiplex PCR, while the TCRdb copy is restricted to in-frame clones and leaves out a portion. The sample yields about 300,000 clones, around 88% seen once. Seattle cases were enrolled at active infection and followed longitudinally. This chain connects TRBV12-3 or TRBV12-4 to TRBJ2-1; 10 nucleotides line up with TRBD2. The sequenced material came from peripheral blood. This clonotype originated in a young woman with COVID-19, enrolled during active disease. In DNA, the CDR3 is TGTGCCACTATAGCGGGGGGTTACAATGAGCAGTTCTTC. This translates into CATIAGGYNEQFF.